Described below is a single TCR beta chain sequence and its context. This sample was included in a study of T cell changes during pregnancy in multiple sclerosis. This CDR3 has 13 residues. V was clipped by 3 bases and J by 2 bases, with 10 bases between them. Per germline, CDR1 SQVTM and CDR2 ANQGSEA. Only in-frame clones appear in the TCRdb table, and some are missing; sequencing was by immunoSEQ multiplex PCR. The table includes some 55,000 clones, approximately 87% detected once. This receptor was obtained from a human donor whose cells served as feeder cells for cultures in a pregnancy study. This rearrangement joins TRBV29-1 to TRBJ2-5; a weak D match, TRBD2 (5 bases). The material sequenced was peripheral blood from another person, used as feeder cells. This CDR3 is CSVETTRQETQYF. Here the CDR3 DNA reads TGCAGCGTTGAGACTACAAGACAAGAGACCCAGTACTTC.